A single sample is the source of the 20 T cell receptor beta chains below, sequenced in a study of blood T cell repertoires in COVID-19. Libraries were prepared by immunoSEQ multiplex PCR; TCRdb keeps only in-frame clonotypes and omits some of them. Of under 200,000 clones in the sample, 80% to 85% are singletons; the top ten hold under 4%. Sequenced sample: PBMCs or T cells enriched from blood (not recorded which). The receptors originated from a woman aged 25-40 years who had been exposed to COVID-19.

J is TRBJ2-1 and V is TRBV9; 10 bases fit TRBD2. The CDR3 consists of 14 residues. Germline loops: CDR1 SGDLS, CDR2 YYNGEE. Germline trimming cut 2 bases from V and 6 bases from J; bases unmatched to any gene: 2. The CDR3 coding sequence is TGTGCCAGCAGCGTTCCTAGCGGGGGCAATGAGCAGTTCTTC. Encoded protein: CASSVPSGGNEQFF.

Here the CDR3 DNA reads TGCGCCAGCAGCCAAAGCGGAGGGAGGGCTTTCTTT. Its translation is CASSQSGGRAFF. The gene calls are TRBV4-1 and TRBJ1-1; the D is unclear. The length of the CDR3 is 12 residues. CDR1 is MGHRA, CDR2 YSYEKL, per germline. Between the trimmed V and J ends, which lost 2 bases and 11 bases, there was a span of 12 bases.

The gene calls are TRBV7-3 and TRBJ1-2; 7 bases are shared with TRBD1. Trimming cost V 0 bases and J 14 bases; bases outside gene matches: 12. Looked up from germline, CDR1 is SGHTA and CDR2 is FQGTGA. The CDR3 has 14 amino acids. The CDR3 DNA is TGTGCCAGCAGCTTAACCCCAGAATACAGGGGTAAAACCTTC. This translates into CASSLTPEYRGKTF.

The rearrangement links TRBV30 to TRBJ2-5, with D perhaps TRBD1 (6 bases). CDR1 and CDR2 (germline): GTSNPN, SVGIG (reference sequence). This CDR3 has 15 residues. Trimming stripped 4 bases from V and 2 bases from J, with 17 bases between. The CDR3 region is CAWTPSGHLQETQYF. CDR3 in DNA: TGTGCCTGGACTCCTTCGGGACATCTACAAGAGACCCAGTACTTC. The whole variable domain, filled in from reference TRBV30 and TRBJ2-5, reads SQTIHQWPATLVQPVGSPLSLECTVEGTSNPNLYWYRQAAGRGLQLLFYSVGIGQISSEVPQNLSASRPQDRQFILSSKKLLLSDSGFYLCAWTPSGHLQETQYFGPGTRLLVL.

The chain uses TRBV7-2 and TRBJ1-2, with TRBD1 matching over 7 bases. With V trimmed by 2 bases and J by 3 bases, 6 bases remained unmatched. CDR3 size: 15 residues. CDR1 SGHTA and CDR2 FQGNSA come from the germline V gene. The CDR3 DNA follows: TGTGCCAGCAGCTTAAGGACAGGTGGTGACTATGGCTACACCTTC. Translation gives CASSLRTGGDYGYTF.

V is TRBV19 and J is TRBJ2-3, with TRBD2 matching 12 bases. The CDR3 spans 17 residues. CDR1 is LNHDA and CDR2 is SQIVND in the germline V gene (reference sequence). V trimming: 1 base; J trimming: 3 bases; junction bases outside the gene matches: 5. The CDR3 DNA reads TGTGCCAGTAGTATAGTCTCCCTAGCGGGGGGGACAGATACGCAGTATTTT. Translating gives CASSIVSLAGGTDTQYF.

Here the CDR3 reads CASTSGTGITEAFF. CDR3 DNA sequence: TGCGCCAGCACCTCCGGGACAGGGATAACTGAAGCTTTCTTT. This chain uses TRBV5-1 with TRBJ1-1, with 9 nucleotides matching TRBD1. The length of the CDR3 is 14 residues. The junction had 8 bases not matched to a gene; V was cut back by 6 bases and J by 5 bases. The V gene's germline CDR1 is SGHRS and CDR2 YFSETQ.

This clone was detected only a few times. This sequence joins TRBV4-1 and TRBJ1-2; TRBD1 is a possible D gene (5 bases). In germline, CDR1 is MGHRA, CDR2 YSYEKL. Trimming took off 1 base at V and 8 bases at J, with 29 bases between the two ends. This CDR3 spans 19 amino acids. The CDR3 DNA reads TGCGCCAGCAGCCAAGCATACATGGCTCGGACATCGCGCTCGGTAGGCTACACCTTC. It codes for CASSQAYMARTSRSVGYTF.

J is TRBJ1-4 and V is TRBV9; no clear D. This CDR3 has 14 amino acids. In germline, CDR1 is SGDLS, CDR2 YYNGEE. V was trimmed by 3 bases and J by 4 bases, leaving 10 bases between them. The CDR3 spells CASSDRPFNEKLFF. In DNA, the CDR3 is TGTGCCAGCAGCGACAGACCCTTTAATGAAAAACTGTTTTTT.

The genes are TRBV7-2 and TRBJ2-7; D call uncertain. Trimming cost V 6 bases and J 5 bases, with 23 bases left between them. There are 16 residues in the CDR3. Looked up from germline, CDR1 is SGHTA and CDR2 is FQGNSA. CDR3 loop: CASSFIGGTLMDEQYF. The CDR3, as DNA: TGTGCCAGCAGTTTTATAGGCGGTACCCTCATGGACGAGCAGTACTTC.

This clone was observed a single time. The V call is TRBV6-4, the J call TRBJ2-3, with D possibly TRBD2 on 5 matching bases. The V and J ends lost 2 bases and 0 bases respectively, with 12 bases between them. The CDR3 is 16 amino acids. Germline assignment: CDR1 MRHNA and CDR2 SNTAGT. The DNA of the CDR3 is TGTGCCAGCAGTGACGATGGGGAGTATAGCACAGATACGCAGTATTTT. Translation gives CASSDDGEYSTDTQYF.

The chain carries TRBV7-2 and TRBJ2-2, with D possibly TRBD1 on 6 matching bases. The CDR3 length is 18 residues. Germline lookup yields CDR1 SGHTA and CDR2 FQGNSA. The V end was cut by 1 base, the J end by 0 bases, with 15 bases between. CDR3 protein: CASSLGGAGAANTGELFF. In DNA form, the CDR3 reads TGTGCCAGCAGCTTAGGTGGTGCAGGGGCTGCGAACACCGGGGAGCTGTTTTTT.

CDR3 region: CASSRRQGLNQPQHF. The CDR3 DNA reads as TGTGCCAGCAGCAGGCGACAGGGCCTAAATCAGCCCCAGCATTTT. The chain recombines TRBV3-1 (or the pseudogene TRBV3-2) with TRBJ1-5; TRBD1 aligns across 7 bases. The ends lost 5 bases at V and 4 bases at J; junction bases unmatched: 8. CDR1 and CDR2 from the germline V gene are LGHDT and YNNKEL (reference sequence). The CDR3 runs 15 residues.

The rearrangement uses TRBV7-3 and TRBJ1-2; 8 bases are a match to TRBD1. Trimming removed 0 bases from V and 4 bases from J; junction bases left unmatched: 13. Germline values: CDR1 SGHTA, CDR2 FQGTGA. CDR3 size: 18 residues. The DNA of the CDR3 is TGTGCCAGCAGCTTAACGGGGGACAGGTTGGACCCCCGCTATGGCTACACCTTC. Translating it yields CASSLTGDRLDPRYGYTF. The full variable domain, rest sourced from reference TRBV7-3 and TRBJ1-2, is GAGVSQTPSNKVTEKGKYVELRCDPISGHTALYWYRQSLGQGPEFLIYFQGTGAADDSGLPNDRFFAVRPEGSVSTLKIQRTERGDSAVYLCASSLTGDRLDPRYGYTFGSGTRLTVV.

The V gene is TRBV7-8, the J gene TRBJ2-1; 7 positions agree with TRBD2. With V trimmed by 8 bases and J by 2 bases, 6 bases remained unmatched. Germline-derived CDR1 and CDR2 are SGHVS and FQNEAQ. This CDR3 spans 14 amino acids. CDR3 protein: CASEAGPAYNEQFF. CDR3 nucleotides: TGTGCCAGCGAAGCGGGGCCAGCCTACAATGAGCAGTTCTTC. Supplemented by reference TRBV7-8 and TRBJ2-1, the full variable domain reads GAGVSQSPRYKVAKRGQDVALRCDPISGHVSLFWYQQALGQGPEFLTYFQNEAQLDKSGLPSDRFFAERPEGSVSTLKIQRTQQEDSAVYLCASEAGPAYNEQFFGPGTRLTVL.

The chain uses TRBV24-1 and TRBJ2-3; 7 nucleotides align to TRBD1. V gave up 5 bases and J gave up 4 bases; unmatched junction bases: 14. The CDR3 has 17 amino acids. CDR1 and CDR2 (germline): KGHDR, SFDVKD. Written as DNA, the CDR3 is TGTGCCACCAGTGCCGGGACAGATATTCTCTGGGCAGATACGCAGTATTTT. Amino acids: CATSAGTDILWADTQYF.

V and J are TRBV5-8 and TRBJ2-2; D gene uncertain. Germline V gives CDR1 SGHTS, CDR2 YDEGEE. V shed 7 bases and J shed 3 bases, with 13 bases lying between them. The CDR3 runs 14 residues. CDR3 bases: TGTGCCAGCTCGAAACTCTACGACACCGGGGAGCTGTTTTTT. Its protein product is CASSKLYDTGELFF.

The V gene is TRBV29-1, the J gene TRBJ2-1; TRBD1 agrees at 7 bases. The J segment lost 4 bases and the V segment lost 4 bases, leaving 7 bases of the junction unmatched. Germline-derived CDR1 and CDR2 are SQVTM and ANQGSEA. This CDR3 contains 14 residues. The CDR3: CSVGAGTAYNEQFF. CDR3 sequence (DNA): TGCAGCGTTGGAGCCGGGACAGCTTACAATGAGCAGTTCTTC.

J is TRBJ1-2 and V is TRBV30, with D possibly being TRBD1 (5 bases). The CDR3 has 14 residues. CDR1 and CDR2 (germline): GTSNPN, SVGIG (reference sequence). With 0 bases removed from V and 9 bases from J, the gap between germline ends came to 17 bases. The CDR3 is CAWSVGVDGSRYTF. As DNA, the CDR3 is TGTGCCTGGAGTGTAGGGGTTGATGGATCGCGCTACACCTTC.

V is TRBV3-1 (or the pseudogene TRBV3-2) and J is TRBJ2-2; D gene unclear. Trimming pared 2 bases from V and 6 bases from J, leaving 7 bases between. This CDR3 is 13 amino acids long. The V gene's germline CDR1 is LGHDT and CDR2 YNNKEL (reference sequence). The CDR3 here is CASSQTYSGELFF. Written as DNA, the CDR3 is TGTGCCAGCAGCCAAACTTATTCCGGGGAGCTGTTTTTT.